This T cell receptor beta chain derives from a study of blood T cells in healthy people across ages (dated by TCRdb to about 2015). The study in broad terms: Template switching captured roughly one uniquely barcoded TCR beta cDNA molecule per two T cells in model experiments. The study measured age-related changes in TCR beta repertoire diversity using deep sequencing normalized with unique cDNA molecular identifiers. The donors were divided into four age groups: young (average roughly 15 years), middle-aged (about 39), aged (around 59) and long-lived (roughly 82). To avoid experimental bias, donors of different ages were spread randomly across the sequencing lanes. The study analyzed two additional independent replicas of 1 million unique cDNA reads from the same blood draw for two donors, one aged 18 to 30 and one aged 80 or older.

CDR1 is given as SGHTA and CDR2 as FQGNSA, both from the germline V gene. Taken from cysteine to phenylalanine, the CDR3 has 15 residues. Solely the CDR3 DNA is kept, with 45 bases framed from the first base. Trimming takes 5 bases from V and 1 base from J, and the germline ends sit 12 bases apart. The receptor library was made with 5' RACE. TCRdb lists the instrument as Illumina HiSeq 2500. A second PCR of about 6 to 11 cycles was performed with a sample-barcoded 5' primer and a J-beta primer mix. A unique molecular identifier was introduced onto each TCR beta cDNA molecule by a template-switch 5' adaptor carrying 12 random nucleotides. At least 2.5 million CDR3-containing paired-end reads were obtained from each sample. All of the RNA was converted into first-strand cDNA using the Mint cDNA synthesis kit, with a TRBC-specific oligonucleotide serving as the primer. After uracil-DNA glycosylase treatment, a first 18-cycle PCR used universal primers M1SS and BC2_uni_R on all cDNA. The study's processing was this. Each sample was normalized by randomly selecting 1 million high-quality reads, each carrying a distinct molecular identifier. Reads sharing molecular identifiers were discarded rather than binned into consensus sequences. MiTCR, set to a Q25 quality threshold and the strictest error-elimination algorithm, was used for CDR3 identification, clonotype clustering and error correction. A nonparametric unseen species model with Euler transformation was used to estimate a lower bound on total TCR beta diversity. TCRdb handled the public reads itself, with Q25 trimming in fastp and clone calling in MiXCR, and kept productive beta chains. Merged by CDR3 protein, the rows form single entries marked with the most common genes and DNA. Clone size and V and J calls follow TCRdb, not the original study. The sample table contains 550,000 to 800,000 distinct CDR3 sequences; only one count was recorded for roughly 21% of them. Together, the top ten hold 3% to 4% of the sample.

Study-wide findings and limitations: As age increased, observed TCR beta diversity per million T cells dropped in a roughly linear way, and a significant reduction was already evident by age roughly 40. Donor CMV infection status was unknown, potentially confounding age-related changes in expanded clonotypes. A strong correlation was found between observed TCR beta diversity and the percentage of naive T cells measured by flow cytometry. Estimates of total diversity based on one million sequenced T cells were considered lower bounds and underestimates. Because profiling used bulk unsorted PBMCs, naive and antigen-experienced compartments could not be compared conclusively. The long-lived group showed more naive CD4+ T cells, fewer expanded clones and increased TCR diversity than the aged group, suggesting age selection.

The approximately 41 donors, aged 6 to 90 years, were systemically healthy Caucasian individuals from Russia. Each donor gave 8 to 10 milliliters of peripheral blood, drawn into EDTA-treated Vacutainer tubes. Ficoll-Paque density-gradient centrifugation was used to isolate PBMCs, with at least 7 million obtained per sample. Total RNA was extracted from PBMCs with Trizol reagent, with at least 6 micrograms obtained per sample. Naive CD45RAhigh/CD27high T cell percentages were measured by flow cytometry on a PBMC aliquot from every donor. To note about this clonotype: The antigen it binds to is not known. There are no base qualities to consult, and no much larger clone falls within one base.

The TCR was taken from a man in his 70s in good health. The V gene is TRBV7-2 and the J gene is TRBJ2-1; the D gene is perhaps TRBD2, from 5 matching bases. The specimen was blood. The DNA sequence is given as TGTGCCAGCAGCCCCGAGGGTTTTTCCTACAATGAGCAGTTCTTC. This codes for CASSPEGFSYNEQFF.